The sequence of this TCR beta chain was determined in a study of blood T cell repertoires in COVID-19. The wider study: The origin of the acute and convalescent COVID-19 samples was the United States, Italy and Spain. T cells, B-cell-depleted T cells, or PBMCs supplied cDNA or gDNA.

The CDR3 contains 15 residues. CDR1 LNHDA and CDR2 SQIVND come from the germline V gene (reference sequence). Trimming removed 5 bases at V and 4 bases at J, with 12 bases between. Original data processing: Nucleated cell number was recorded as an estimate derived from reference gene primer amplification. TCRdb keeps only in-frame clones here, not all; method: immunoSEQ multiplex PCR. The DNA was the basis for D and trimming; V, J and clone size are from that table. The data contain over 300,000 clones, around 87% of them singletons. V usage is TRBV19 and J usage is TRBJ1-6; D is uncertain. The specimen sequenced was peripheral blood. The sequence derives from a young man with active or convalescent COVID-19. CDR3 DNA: TGTGCCAGTAGTGCCTGGACTATTTATAATTCACCCCTCCACTTT. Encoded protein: CASSAWTIYNSPLHF.